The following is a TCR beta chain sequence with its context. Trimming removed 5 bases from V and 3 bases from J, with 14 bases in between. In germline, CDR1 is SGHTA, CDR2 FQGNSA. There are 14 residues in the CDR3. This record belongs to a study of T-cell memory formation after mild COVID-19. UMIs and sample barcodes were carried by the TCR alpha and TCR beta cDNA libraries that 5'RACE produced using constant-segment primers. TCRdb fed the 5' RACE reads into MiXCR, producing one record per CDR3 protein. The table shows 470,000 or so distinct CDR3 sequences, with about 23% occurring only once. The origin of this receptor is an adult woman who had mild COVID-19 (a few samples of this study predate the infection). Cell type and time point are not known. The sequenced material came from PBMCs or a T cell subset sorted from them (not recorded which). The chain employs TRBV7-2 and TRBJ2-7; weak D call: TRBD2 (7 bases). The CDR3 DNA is TGTGCCAGCAGCCTGGATAGGGGGGGCTACGAGCAGTACTTC. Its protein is CASSLDRGGYEQYF.